Each of the 29 T cell receptor beta chains below was sequenced from the same sample in a study of cytotoxic CD8 clonotypes in ibrutinib-treated CLL. Here immunoSEQ multiplex PCR was the method, and the copy in TCRdb shows in-frame clones only, minus some. The sample yields some 290,000 clones, roughly 80% seen once. This material consisted of PBMCs, taken before ibrutinib treatment. The receptors here all came from a human donor with chronic lymphocytic leukemia.

The chain is built from TRBV28 and TRBJ2-7; D gene uncertain. Germline V lookup: CDR1 MDHEN, CDR2 SYDVKM. The CDR3 totals 16 residues. V lost 3 bases, J lost 1 base, and 16 bases lay in between. In DNA form, the CDR3 reads TGTGCCAGCAGTTTTCAAGTAGAATCCCCATCCTACGAGCAGTACTTC. Encoded protein: CASSFQVESPSYEQYF.

The V call is TRBV5-1, the J call TRBJ2-7; D perhaps matches TRBD2 (5 bases). The CDR3 consists of 14 residues. Trimming took 9 bases from V and 3 from J, leaving 19 bases between them. Germline loops: CDR1 SGHRS, CDR2 YFSETQ. CDR3 DNA: TGCGCCACCTCGCCGGGCGGACTGAGCTACGAGCAGTACTTC. This translates into CATSPGGLSYEQYF.

This clone was detected only a few times. The chain couples TRBV30 to TRBJ1-2; D may be TRBD1 (5 bases). Germline V gene data show CDR1 as GTSNPN and CDR2 as SVGIG (reference sequence). Trimming shortened V by 0 bases and J by 8 bases, and 13 bases separated the two germline ends. This CDR3 comprises 13 residues. CDR3 nucleotides: TGTGCCTGGAGTGTACGACGGGGGAACGGCTACACCTTC. Residues: CAWSVRRGNGYTF.

The chain employs TRBV2 and TRBJ2-1, with 8 bases fitting TRBD1. In germline, CDR1 is SNHLY, CDR2 FYNNEI. V dropped 7 bases and J dropped 3; count of bases not matched to a gene: 5. The CDR3 is 14 residues long. The CDR3 sequence: CASTWTGYYNEQFF. The CDR3 nucleotides are TGTGCCAGCACCTGGACAGGGTACTACAATGAGCAGTTCTTC.

The genes are TRBV7-9 and TRBJ2-5; possible D gene TRBD2, 5 bases. The ends were cut back, 5 bases at V and 3 bases at J, with 22 bases in the middle. Germline assignment: CDR1 SEHNR and CDR2 FQNEAQ (reference sequence). The CDR3 loop spans 17 amino acids. The CDR3 DNA follows: TGTGCCAGCAGCCCTACTAGGGTGCCGAGGGAGAAAGAGACCCAGTACTTC. Encoded protein: CASSPTRVPREKETQYF.

This clone was seen only once. This chain uses TRBV2 with TRBJ1-1; D might be TRBD1 (5 bases). CDR1 is SNHLY, CDR2 FYNNEI, per germline. The V gene lost 8 bases and the J gene lost 4 bases, with 14 bases spanning the gap. This CDR3 has 13 residues. The CDR3 sequence: CASPSRGGTEAFF. The CDR3 nucleotides read TGTGCCAGCCCATCGCGGGGGGGCACTGAAGCTTTCTTT.

This clone was counted a single time. The chain couples TRBV10-1 to TRBJ2-7; D uncertain. The CDR3 loop spans 14 amino acids. Germline assignment: CDR1 WNHNN and CDR2 SYGVQD (reference sequence). Trimming left V 0 bases short and J 6 bases short, with 12 bases between. As DNA, the CDR3 is TGCGCCAGCAGTGAGTCTATATGGGGTACCGAGCAGTACTTC. This sequence encodes CASSESIWGTEQYF.

The chain employs TRBV28 and TRBJ1-5, with a possible D match to TRBD1 (6 bases). CDR3 length equals 14 residues. Germline lookup yields CDR1 MDHEN and CDR2 SYDVKM. Trimming stripped 3 bases from V and 4 bases from J, with 10 bases between. The CDR3 DNA reads as TGTGCCAGCAGTTTGGGGGGCGGGAATCAGCCCCAGCATTTT. This encodes CASSLGGGNQPQHF.

This rearrangement joins TRBV12-5 to TRBJ2-1; TRBD2 aligns across 15 bases. Trimming at V came to 6 bases and at J to 8 bases, leaving 8 bases not matched to a gene. This CDR3 has 16 residues. Germline lookup yields CDR1 LGHNT and CDR2 FRNRAP. This CDR3 reads CASGGRTSGRGDEQFF. Written as DNA, the CDR3 is TGTGCTAGTGGGGGTAGGACTAGCGGGAGGGGCGATGAGCAGTTCTTC. Full variable domain (missing parts from reference TRBV12-5 and TRBJ2-1): DARVTQTPRHKVTEMGQEVTMRCQPILGHNTVFWYRQTMMQGLELLAYFRNRAPLDDSGMPKDRFSAEMPDATLATLKIQPSEPRDSAVYFCASGGRTSGRGDEQFFGPGTRLTVL.

V gene TRBV7-6 combines with J gene TRBJ2-5, with D unresolved. Trimming pared 1 base from V and 5 bases from J, leaving 20 bases between. This CDR3 region has 17 residues. The germline gives CDR1 SGHVS, CDR2 FNYEAQ. The CDR3 protein is CASSLVDSAWARETQYF. DNA of the CDR3: TGTGCCAGCAGCTTAGTGGATTCCGCCTGGGCCAGGGAGACCCAGTACTTC.

The sample holds one count of this clone. The chain recombines TRBV5-1 with TRBJ2-1, with no clear D. The CDR3 extends over 14 amino acids. V was shortened by 4 bases and J by 3 bases, with 11 bases between the two germline ends. Per the germline V gene, CDR1 is SGHRS and CDR2 is YFSETQ. CDR3: CASSRIDVYNEQFF. DNA of the CDR3: TGCGCCAGCAGCCGAATTGACGTCTACAATGAGCAGTTCTTC.

The J gene is TRBJ2-7, the V gene TRBV27; 7 nucleotides line up with TRBD1. With V trimmed by 7 bases and J by 1 base, 7 bases remained unmatched. Germline assignment: CDR1 MNHEY and CDR2 SMNVEV (reference sequence). This CDR3 has 14 amino acids. In DNA form, the CDR3 reads TGTGCCAGCAAGACCACAGGGGCGTCCTACGAGCAGTACTTC. This sequence encodes CASKTTGASYEQYF.

The J gene is TRBJ2-6, the V gene TRBV5-6, with 7 bases identical to TRBD1. CDR1 is SGHDT and CDR2 is YYEEEE in the germline V gene. V shed 0 bases, J shed 0 bases, and the junction held 9 bases outside the gene matches. The CDR3 runs 19 residues. The CDR3 region is CASSLAWDSQSSGANVLTF. The CDR3 nucleotides read TGTGCCAGCAGCTTGGCCTGGGACAGCCAGTCCTCTGGGGCCAACGTCCTGACTTTC. Complete variable domain (other parts from reference TRBV5-6 and TRBJ2-6): DAGVTQSPTHLIKTRGQQVTLRCSPKSGHDTVSWYQQALGQGPQFIFQYYEEEERQRGNFPDRFSGHQFPNYSSELNVNALLLGDSALYLCASSLAWDSQSSGANVLTFGAGSRLTVL.

The chain carries TRBV6-5 and TRBJ2-5; 8 positions agree with TRBD2. This CDR3 comprises 14 residues. Germline lookup yields CDR1 MNHEY and CDR2 SVGAGI. Trimming took 6 bases from V and 2 from J; bases not matched to a gene: 5. The CDR3 loop reads CASRVAGIQETQYF. The CDR3 DNA sequence: TGTGCCAGCAGGGTAGCGGGAATACAAGAGACCCAGTACTTC.

V gene TRBV6-6 combines with J gene TRBJ2-1; D not certain. V was pared by 0 bases and J by 2 bases, with 11 bases between. This CDR3 has 16 amino acids. Germline V gene data show CDR1 as MNHNY and CDR2 as SVGAGI (reference sequence). This CDR3 reads CASSYSAVSPYNEQFF. The CDR3, as DNA: TGTGCCAGCAGTTACTCTGCGGTCTCCCCCTACAATGAGCAGTTCTTC.

This chain joins TRBV11-3 and TRBJ2-1; TRBD2 matches 8 bases. CDR1 is SGHNT and CDR2 is YENEEA in the germline V gene. Trimming at V came to 1 base and at J to 5 bases, leaving 4 bases not matched to a gene. The CDR3 consists of 15 residues. CDR3: CASSLGPGLDNEQFF. CDR3 in DNA: TGTGCCAGCAGCTTAGGGCCGGGACTAGACAATGAGCAGTTCTTC.

This clone turned up a few times. The chain recombines TRBV25-1 with TRBJ2-7, with D tentatively TRBD2 (6 bases). V lost 4 bases to trimming and J lost 1 base, with 14 bases between them. The CDR3 extends over 15 amino acids. Germline-derived CDR1 and CDR2 are MGHDK and SYGVNS. CDR3 loop: CASSVAALGSYEQYF. The CDR3 DNA sequence: TGTGCCAGCAGTGTAGCGGCCTTGGGGTCCTACGAGCAGTACTTC.

The chain combines TRBV9 with TRBJ2-2; weak D call: TRBD1 (5 bases). V gave up 3 bases and J gave up 1 base, with 10 bases separating them. The germline CDR1 and CDR2 sequences are SGDLS and YYNGEE. The CDR3 has 15 residues. CDR3 nucleotides: TGTGCCAGCAGCGGGGCAGGGATGAACACCGGGGAGCTGTTTTTT. Translation gives CASSGAGMNTGELFF.

This clone has only one observation. The chain uses TRBV9 and TRBJ1-2; D gene uncertain. Germline V CDR1 and CDR2: SGDLS, YYNGEE. The CDR3 length is 12 residues. Trimming took 6 bases from V and 2 from J, leaving 8 bases between them. The CDR3 loop reads CASNRVNYGYTF. In nucleotides, the CDR3 is TGTGCCAGCAATCGGGTGAACTATGGCTACACCTTC.

This clone appeared once. V is TRBV7-2 and J is TRBJ2-3; D is perhaps TRBD1 or TRBD2 (5 bases each). The CDR3 is 16 amino acids. Between the trimmed V and J ends, which lost 0 bases and 0 bases, there was a span of 10 bases. Germline V CDR1 and CDR2: SGHTA, FQGNSA. Written as DNA, the CDR3 is TGTGCCAGCAGCTTAGCCAGGGACGAAAGCACAGATACGCAGTATTTT. Protein sequence: CASSLARDESTDTQYF. Supplemented by reference TRBV7-2 and TRBJ2-3, the full variable domain reads GAGVSQSPSNKVTEKGKDVELRCDPISGHTALYWYRQSLGQGLEFLIYFQGNSAPDKSGLPSDRFSAERTGGSVSTLTIQRTQQEDSAVYLCASSLARDESTDTQYFGPGTRLTVL.

V is TRBV7-8 and J is TRBJ2-1; D possibly corresponds to TRBD1 (6 bases). The germline V gene has CDR1 SGHVS and CDR2 FQNEAQ. Trimming left V 3 bases short and J 2 bases short, with 11 bases between. CDR3 length equals 15 residues. The CDR3 is CASSFTGFTYNEQFF. CDR3 coding DNA: TGTGCCAGCAGCTTCACAGGGTTTACCTACAATGAGCAGTTCTTC. Using reference TRBV7-8 and TRBJ2-1 for the parts outside the CDR3, the full variable domain is GAGVSQSPRYKVAKRGQDVALRCDPISGHVSLFWYQQALGQGPEFLTYFQNEAQLDKSGLPSDRFFAERPEGSVSTLKIQRTQQEDSAVYLCASSFTGFTYNEQFFGPGTRLTVL.

The chain combines TRBV6-5 with TRBJ1-1; D unclear. V gave up 2 bases and J gave up 1 base, with 11 bases separating them. This CDR3 region has 15 residues. Germline assignment: CDR1 MNHEY and CDR2 SVGAGI. CDR3 protein: CASSYTLAGNTEAFF. CDR3 DNA sequence: TGTGCCAGCAGTTACACGCTTGCAGGGAACACTGAAGCTTTCTTT.

The chain carries TRBV27 and TRBJ2-1; D is perhaps TRBD1 (5 bases). CDR3 length: 13 residues. The germline V and J ends were trimmed by 6 bases and 5 bases, with 11 bases remaining between them. CDR1 MNHEY and CDR2 SMNVEV come from the germline V gene (reference sequence). CDR3 nucleotide sequence: TGTGCCAGCAGACAAAGGGGAAACAATGAGCAGTTCTTC. Amino acids: CASRQRGNNEQFF.

The CDR3 nucleotides read TGTGCCAGCAGCCAAAACGAGGGACTAGGGACGGATACGCAGTATTTT. As protein: CASSQNEGLGTDTQYF. V gene TRBV4-2 combines with J gene TRBJ2-3, with 8 bases lining up with TRBD2. The CDR3 covers 16 residues. J was trimmed by 6 bases and V by 2 bases; bases with no gene match: 10. Germline lookup yields CDR1 LGHNA and CDR2 YNFKEQ.

This rearrangement joins TRBV4-1 to TRBJ2-1; 7 bases fit TRBD2. This CDR3 contains 14 residues. The ends lost 6 bases at V and 2 bases at J; junction bases unmatched: 4. The germline V gene has CDR1 MGHRA and CDR2 YSYEKL. The CDR3 DNA sequence: TGCGCCAGCAGAGTAGCGGGCACCTACAATGAGCAGTTCTTC. Translation gives CASRVAGTYNEQFF.

The V call is TRBV20-1, the J call TRBJ2-1, with TRBD1 as a possible D gene (5 bases). CDR1 is DFQATT, CDR2 SNEGSKA, per germline (reference sequence). This CDR3 is built from 11 residues. Trimming took 5 bases from V and 6 from J, leaving 8 bases between them. CDR3 sequence: CSAEQVNEQFF. DNA of the CDR3: TGCAGTGCTGAACAGGTCAATGAGCAGTTCTTC.

The rearrangement links TRBV27 to TRBJ2-3; TRBD2 is a possible D gene (6 bases). CDR3 length: 13 residues. Germline V gives CDR1 MNHEY, CDR2 SMNVEV (reference sequence). V dropped 3 bases and J dropped 5 bases, with 9 bases sitting between them. The CDR3 protein is CASSFGRKDTQYF. Here the CDR3 DNA reads TGTGCCAGCAGTTTCGGGAGAAAAGATACGCAGTATTTT.

This rearrangement joins TRBV30 to TRBJ2-7; TRBD2 agrees at 8 bases. Germline V gene data show CDR1 as GTSNPN and CDR2 as SVGIG (reference sequence). The CDR3 extends over 14 amino acids. V was clipped by 6 bases and J by 7 bases; unmatched bases: 14. CDR3 protein: CACPTGAGAGEQYF. Written as DNA, the CDR3 is TGTGCCTGCCCAACGGGAGCGGGAGCTGGAGAGCAGTACTTC.

The chain combines TRBV6-5 with TRBJ2-7, with no clear D. This CDR3 region has 13 residues. With 2 bases removed from V and 4 bases from J, the gap between germline ends came to 9 bases. CDR1 and CDR2 (germline): MNHEY, SVGAGI. This CDR3 reads CASSYKDGYEQYF. The CDR3 nucleotides read TGTGCCAGCAGTTACAAGGACGGTTACGAGCAGTACTTC.